This T cell receptor (beta chain) was profiled in a study of chemoradiotherapy in HPV16-positive cancers. Study at large: Candidate HPV-specific clones and shared TCR motifs came from a couple of HPV16-positive patients. Study observations and caveats: Candidate HPV-specific clones and E7-related TCR motifs grew in tumor during treatment. HPV-responsive T-cell expansion during chemoradiotherapy was linked to improved recurrence-free survival in HPV16-positive patients.

Data came from immunoSEQ multiplex PCR; TCRdb stores just in-frame clones and leaves some out. This sample has some 5,700 clones, with around 72% found just once. Repertoires were sampled repeatedly during chemoradiotherapy. Remarks on this clone: Its antigen remains unidentified.

The CDR3 is made up of 14 amino acids. CDR1 SGHVS and CDR2 FNYEAQ come from the germline V gene. V was pared by 4 bases and J by 8 bases, with 3 bases of the junction left unmatched. The source of this sequence is a human donor with HPV-associated anogenital cancer. Sequenced here: tumor tissue, sampled from a patient who underwent chemoradiotherapy. This chain connects TRBV7-6 to TRBJ1-4, with 11 positions matching TRBD1. The CDR3 is CASSWGQGGEKLFF. The CDR3 DNA sequence: TGTGCCAGCAGCTGGGGACAGGGGGGCGAAAAACTGTTTTTT.